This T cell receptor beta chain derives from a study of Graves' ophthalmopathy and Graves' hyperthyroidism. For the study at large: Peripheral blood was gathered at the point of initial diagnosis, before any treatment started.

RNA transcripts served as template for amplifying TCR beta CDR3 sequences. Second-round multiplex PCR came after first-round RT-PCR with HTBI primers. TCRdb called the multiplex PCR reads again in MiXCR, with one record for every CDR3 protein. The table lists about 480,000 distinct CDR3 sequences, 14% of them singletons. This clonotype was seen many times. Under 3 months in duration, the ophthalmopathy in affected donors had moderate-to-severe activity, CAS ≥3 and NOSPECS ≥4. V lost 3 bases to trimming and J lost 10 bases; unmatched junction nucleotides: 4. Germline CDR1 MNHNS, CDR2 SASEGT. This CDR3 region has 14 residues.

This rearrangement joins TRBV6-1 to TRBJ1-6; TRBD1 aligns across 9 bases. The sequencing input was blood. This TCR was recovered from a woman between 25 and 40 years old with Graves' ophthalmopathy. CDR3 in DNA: TGTGCCAGCAGTGAGGACAGGGGAGGGTCACCCCTCCACTTT. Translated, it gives CASSEDRGGSPLHF.